This TCR beta chain was identified during a study of CDR3 diversity in severe acne. With regard to this clonotype: One end of the junction is discordant with germline, which a read error may explain.

TCRdb itself ran the PCR reads through MiXCR, one entry per CDR3 protein. The repertoire holds some 90,000 distinct CDR3 sequences, with 45% to 55% as singletons. The sample was blood. This TCR was recovered from a male donor in good health, serving as a control.

The DNA for the CDR3 is TGTGCCAGCAGTGACTACAATCTCTTTGGCTACGCCTTC. Its protein is CASSDYNLFGYAF. This sequence joins TRBV2 and TRBJ1-2; D is undetermined. Germline-derived CDR1 and CDR2 are SNHLY and FYNNEI. The CDR3 runs 13 residues. Supplemented by reference TRBV2 and TRBJ1-2, the full variable domain reads EPEVTQTPSHQVTQMGQEVILRCVPISNHLYFYWYRQILGQKVEFLVSFYNNEISEKSEIFDDQFSVERPDGSNFTLKIRSTKLEDSAMYFCASSDYNLFGYAFGSGTRLTVV.